This entry describes one TCR beta chain. The antigen is not known. With a much larger clone just one base away, this may be a read error. The sample comes from a study of early T cells in non-severe SARS-CoV-2 infection. On the study more broadly: Alpha and beta chains were unpaired, from unsorted whole-blood bulk RNA. Findings and caveats of the study: VDJdb-based matching was biased toward anti-spike CD8 responses and missed private and CD4 specificities.

CDR3 size: 14 residues. The ends were cut back, 5 bases at V and 4 bases at J, with 14 bases in the middle. Germline loops: CDR1 MNHEY, CDR2 SMNVEV (reference sequence). Individual cDNA molecules were tagged with unique molecular identifiers, the study reported. TCRdb fed the 5' RACE reads into MiXCR, producing one record per CDR3 protein. The repertoire holds more than 65,000 distinct CDR3 sequences, with 12% as singletons. Sequenced sample: whole blood. The TCR originated in an adult who was a healthcare worker with PCR-confirmed SARS-CoV-2 infection or an uninfected control (not recorded which). The gene calls are TRBV27 and TRBJ1-1; D remains unclear. CDR3 bases: TGTGCCAGCAGTCTCCGGGCACCAATCACTGAAGCTTTCTTT. Protein: CASSLRAPITEAFF.